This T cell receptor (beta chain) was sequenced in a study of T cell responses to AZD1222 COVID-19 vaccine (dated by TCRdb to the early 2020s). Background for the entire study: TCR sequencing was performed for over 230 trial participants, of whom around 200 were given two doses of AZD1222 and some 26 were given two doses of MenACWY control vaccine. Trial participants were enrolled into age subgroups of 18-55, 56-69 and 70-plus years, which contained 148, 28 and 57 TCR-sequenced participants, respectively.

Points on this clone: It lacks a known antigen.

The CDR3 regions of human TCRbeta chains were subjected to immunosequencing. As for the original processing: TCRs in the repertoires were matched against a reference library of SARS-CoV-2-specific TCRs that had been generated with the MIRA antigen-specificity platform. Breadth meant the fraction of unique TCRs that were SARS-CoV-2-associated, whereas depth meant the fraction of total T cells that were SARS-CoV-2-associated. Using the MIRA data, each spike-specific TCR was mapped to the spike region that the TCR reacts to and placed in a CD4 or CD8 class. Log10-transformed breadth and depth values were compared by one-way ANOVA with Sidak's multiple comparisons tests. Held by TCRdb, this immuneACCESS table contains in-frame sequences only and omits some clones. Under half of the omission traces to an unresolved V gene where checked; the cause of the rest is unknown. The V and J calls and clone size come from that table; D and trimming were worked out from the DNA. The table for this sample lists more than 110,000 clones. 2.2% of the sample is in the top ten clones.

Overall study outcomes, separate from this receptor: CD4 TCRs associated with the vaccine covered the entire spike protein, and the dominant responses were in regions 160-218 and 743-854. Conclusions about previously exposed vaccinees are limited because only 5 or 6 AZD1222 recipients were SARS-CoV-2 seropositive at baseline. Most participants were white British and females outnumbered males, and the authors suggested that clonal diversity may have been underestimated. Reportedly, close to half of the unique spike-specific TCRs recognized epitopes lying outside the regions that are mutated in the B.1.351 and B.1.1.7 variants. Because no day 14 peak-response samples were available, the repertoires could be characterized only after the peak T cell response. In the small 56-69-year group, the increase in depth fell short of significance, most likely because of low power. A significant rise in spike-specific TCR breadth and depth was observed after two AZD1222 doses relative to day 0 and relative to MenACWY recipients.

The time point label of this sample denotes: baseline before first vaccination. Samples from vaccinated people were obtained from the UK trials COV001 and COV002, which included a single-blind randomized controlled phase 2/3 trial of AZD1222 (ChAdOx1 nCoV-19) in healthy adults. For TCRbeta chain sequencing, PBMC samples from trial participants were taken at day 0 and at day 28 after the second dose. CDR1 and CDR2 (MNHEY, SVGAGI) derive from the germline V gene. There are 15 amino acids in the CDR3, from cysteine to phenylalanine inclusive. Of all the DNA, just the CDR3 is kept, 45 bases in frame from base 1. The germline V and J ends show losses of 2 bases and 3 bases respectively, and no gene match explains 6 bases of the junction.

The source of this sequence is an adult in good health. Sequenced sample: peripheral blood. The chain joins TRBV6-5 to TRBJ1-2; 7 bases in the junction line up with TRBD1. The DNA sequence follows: TGTGCCAGCAGTTACGGACGGGACAGCTACTATGGCTACACCTTC. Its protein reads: CASSYGRDSYYGYTF.